This T cell receptor beta chain derives from a study of cytomegalovirus exposure and HLA in healthy donors. Between the trimmed V and J ends, which lost 1 base and 2 bases, there was a span of 6 bases. The CDR3 spans 13 residues. CDR1 LNHDA and CDR2 SQIVND come from the germline V gene (reference sequence). In the case of this clone: Its antigen is unknown.

Overall study findings and caveats: A further, later analysis showed that HLA-associated TCR beta chains (compared with equally common others) were more clonally expanded.

The PCR had 60 Vbeta and 13 Jbeta primers. Only in-frame clones appear in the TCRdb table, and some are missing; sequencing was by immunoSEQ multiplex PCR. The data show 120,000 to 150,000 clones, more than 65% seen once. Material: PBMCs. This receptor was obtained from a woman between 25 and 40 years old in good health and CMV-seronegative. This chain joins TRBV19 and TRBJ2-7, with TRBD1 as a possible D gene (5 bases). As DNA, the CDR3 is TGTGCCAGTAGTATAGCCAGGGCCTACGAGCAGTACTTC. Residues: CASSIARAYEQYF.